Below are 29 T cell receptor beta chains sequenced from a single sample in a study of siplizumab effects on memory and regulatory T cells. TCRdb's table, derived via immunoSEQ multiplex PCR, lists solely in-frame clones and lacks some. The sample includes tens of thousands of clones, approximately 97% of them seen just once. The material sequenced was naive CD4+ T cells sorted from blood. These receptors were obtained from a human donor in good health.

The chain joins TRBV11-2 to TRBJ1-6; 12 nucleotides agree with TRBD1. This CDR3 has 16 amino acids. With 5 bases clipped from V and 7 bases from J, the junction kept 6 bases outside the gene matches. Germline lookup yields CDR1 SGHAT and CDR2 FQNNGV. CDR3 loop: CASSAGTGGRNSPLHF. In DNA form, the CDR3 reads TGTGCCAGCAGCGCTGGGACAGGGGGCCGCAATTCACCCCTCCACTTT. The variable domain in full, completed from reference TRBV11-2 and TRBJ1-6, reads EAGVAQSPRYKIIEKRQSVAFWCNPISGHATLYWYQQILGQGPKLLIQFQNNGVVDDSQLPKDRFSAERLKGVDSTLKIQPAKLEDSAVYLCASSAGTGGRNSPLHFGNGTRLTVT.

The chain uses TRBV6-5 and TRBJ1-6; no clear D. The V and J ends lost 5 bases and 0 bases respectively, with 5 bases between them. Germline V lookup: CDR1 MNHEY, CDR2 SVGAGI. The CDR3 has 14 amino acids. CDR3 in DNA: TGTGCCAGCAGTCAGAGCTCCTATAATTCACCCCTCCACTTT. This translates into CASSQSSYNSPLHF.

This clone has only one observation. V and J are TRBV27 and TRBJ1-2; TRBD1 aligns across 9 bases. Germline CDR1 and CDR2: MNHEY and SMNVEV (reference sequence). This CDR3 has 14 residues. V lost 7 bases and J lost 8; bases outside the gene matches: 11. The CDR3 DNA follows: TGTGCCAGCACCCCGGCCAGGACAGGGGAAGGCTACACCTTC. It yields the protein CASTPARTGEGYTF.

V and J are TRBV5-1 and TRBJ1-1; D call uncertain. CDR1 is SGHRS and CDR2 is YFSETQ in the germline V gene. The ends were cut back, 0 bases at V and 0 bases at J, with 6 bases in the middle. CDR3 size: 14 residues. CDR3 amino acids: CASSLGGVNTEAFF. In nucleotides, the CDR3 is TGCGCCAGCAGCTTGGGTGGAGTGAACACTGAAGCTTTCTTT.

The chain joins TRBV6-6 to TRBJ1-5; TRBD1 matches 9 bases. CDR1 is MNHNY and CDR2 is SVGAGI in the germline V gene (reference sequence). This CDR3 comprises 15 residues. The J segment lost 6 bases and the V segment lost 8 bases, leaving 11 bases of the junction unmatched. In DNA form, the CDR3 reads TGTGCCAGCCGCTCCGGACAGGGGTCGAGTCAGCCCCAGCATTTT. Protein sequence: CASRSGQGSSQPQHF.

The chain is built from TRBV7-2 and TRBJ2-5, with D perhaps matching TRBD2 (7 bases). CDR3 length: 15 amino acids. Trimming took off 1 base at V and 4 bases at J, with 13 bases between the two ends. Per the germline V gene, CDR1 is SGHTA and CDR2 is FQGNSA. This CDR3 is CASSLVKGGRETQYF. The CDR3, as DNA: TGTGCCAGCAGCTTAGTAAAGGGGGGGCGAGAGACCCAGTACTTC.

The J gene is TRBJ2-4, the V gene TRBV10-2, with 12 bases that match TRBD2. The germline V gene encodes CDR1 WSHSY and CDR2 SAAADI. J gave up 3 bases and V 2 bases, and 2 bases lay outside the gene matches. This CDR3 is 16 amino acids long. As DNA, the CDR3 is TGCGCCAGCAGTGAGACTAGCGGGGGGTTCAAAAACATTCAGTACTTC. Translating gives CASSETSGGFKNIQYF.

The chain carries TRBV5-5 and TRBJ1-1; D might be TRBD1 (6 bases). CDR3 length: 15 amino acids. The V end lost 0 bases, the J end lost 1 base, and 10 bases lay between the germline ends. The V gene's germline CDR1 is SGHKS and CDR2 YYEKEE (reference sequence). The CDR3 DNA sequence: TGTGCCAGCAGCTTGGTGGGACAAAGGAACACTGAAGCTTTCTTT. This sequence encodes CASSLVGQRNTEAFF.

This chain joins TRBV19 and TRBJ2-7, with unresolved D. Trimming pared 3 bases from V and 3 bases from J, leaving 9 bases between. The CDR3 is 13 amino acids. Germline V gives CDR1 LNHDA, CDR2 SQIVND (reference sequence). The CDR3 nucleotides read TGTGCCAGTAGTATCAACAGCCTCTACGAGCAGTACTTC. Amino acids: CASSINSLYEQYF.

The rearrangement joins TRBV5-1 to TRBJ2-3; TRBD1 agrees at 8 bases. CDR1 is SGHRS, CDR2 YFSETQ, per germline. V was pared by 3 bases and J by 0 bases, with 12 bases of the junction left unmatched. This CDR3 is 18 amino acids long. The CDR3 sequence is CASSSGQGSLVSTDTQYF. CDR3 coding DNA: TGCGCCAGCAGCTCCGGACAGGGCTCACTCGTTAGCACAGATACGCAGTATTTT.

This clone occurred once. V and J are TRBV6-5 and TRBJ1-1; maybe TRBD1 (5 bases). The CDR3 has 13 residues. V lost 7 bases, J lost 4 bases, and 13 bases lay in between. The germline V gene encodes CDR1 MNHEY and CDR2 SVGAGI. CDR3: CASTLEGTTEAFF. DNA of the CDR3: TGTGCCAGCACCCTGGAGGGGACCACTGAAGCTTTCTTT.

V gene TRBV10-3 combines with J gene TRBJ1-1, with unresolved D. This CDR3 is 15 amino acids long. V was trimmed by 8 bases and J by 3 bases, leaving 19 bases between them. Germline CDR1 ENHRY, CDR2 SYGVKD. For the CDR3, the DNA is TGTGCCATCCGAATGGGATTATACTGGGACACTGAAGCTTTCTTT. Its translation is CAIRMGLYWDTEAFF.

The J gene is TRBJ1-1, the V gene TRBV4-3; a weak D match, TRBD1 (6 bases). V was pared by 1 base and J by 4 bases, with 13 bases between. The germline gives CDR1 LGHNA, CDR2 YSLEER. The length of the CDR3 is 15 residues. CDR3 region: CASSQGARGGTEAFF. The CDR3 DNA sequence: TGCGCCAGCAGCCAAGGCGCTAGAGGGGGCACTGAAGCTTTCTTT.

This sequence joins TRBV9 and TRBJ1-2; D is unclear. The germline gives CDR1 SGDLS, CDR2 YYNGEE. This CDR3 contains 14 residues. With 3 bases removed from V and 4 bases from J, the gap between germline ends came to 13 bases. This CDR3 reads CASSAAGFPYGYTF. The DNA of the CDR3 is TGTGCCAGCAGCGCTGCGGGGTTCCCCTATGGCTACACCTTC.

For this clone: The sample holds other DNA sequences that translate to the same CDR3. The V call is TRBV28, the J call TRBJ2-2; D is perhaps TRBD2 (6 bases). V was pared by 7 bases and J by 5 bases, with 17 bases between. Germline lookup yields CDR1 MDHEN and CDR2 SYDVKM. The CDR3 loop spans 15 amino acids. The CDR3 is CASNQGLLRTGELFF. CDR3 sequence (DNA): TGTGCCAGCAACCAGGGACTCCTACGAACCGGGGAGCTGTTTTTT. The variable domain in full, with the rest retrieved from reference TRBV28 and TRBJ2-2, is DVKVTQSSRYLVKRTGEKVFLECVQDMDHENMFWYRQDPGLGLRLIYFSYDVKMKEKGDIPEGYSVSREKKERFSLILESASTNQTSMYLCASNQGLLRTGELFFGEGSRLTVL.

V is TRBV5-4 and J is TRBJ2-1; D perhaps matches TRBD1 (5 bases). Trimming cost V 5 bases and J 2 bases, with 14 bases left between them. Germline values: CDR1 SGHNT, CDR2 YYREEE (reference sequence). The length of the CDR3 is 15 residues. Written as DNA, the CDR3 is TGTGCCAGCAGGTCCCAGGGAATCACCTACAATGAGCAGTTCTTC. Its protein is CASRSQGITYNEQFF.

The rearrangement uses TRBV28 and TRBJ1-1; D gene uncertain. The CDR3 is 15 residues long. The V gene lost 5 bases and the J gene lost 0 bases, with 13 bases spanning the gap. CDR1 MDHEN and CDR2 SYDVKM come from the germline V gene. CDR3 in amino acids: CASSPGSLMNTEAFF. In nucleotides, the CDR3 is TGTGCCAGCAGTCCCGGGAGCCTCATGAACACTGAAGCTTTCTTT.

V is TRBV19 and J is TRBJ2-5; 9 bases match TRBD2. The CDR3 has 15 amino acids. In germline, CDR1 is LNHDA, CDR2 SQIVND (reference sequence). J was trimmed by 1 base and V by 5 bases; bases with no gene match: 5. The CDR3 DNA sequence: TGTGCCAGTAGTCAGGGCGGGGGGGCCCAAGAGACCCAGTACTTC. As protein: CASSQGGGAQETQYF.

CDR3 coding DNA: TGTGCCAGCAGTTACCGGGACAGACCTACCTACGAGCAGTACTTC. Its protein is CASSYRDRPTYEQYF. V and J are TRBV28 and TRBJ2-7, with 7 bases lining up with TRBD1. The V gene's germline CDR1 is MDHEN and CDR2 SYDVKM. J was trimmed by 2 bases and V by 4 bases; bases with no gene match: 8. This CDR3 is built from 15 residues.

V and J are TRBV19 and TRBJ2-1; 7 bases agree with TRBD1. The trim removed 5 bases at V and 3 bases at J, leaving 7 bases unmatched. CDR1 LNHDA and CDR2 SQIVND come from the germline V gene (reference sequence). The CDR3 is made up of 15 amino acids. The CDR3 sequence is CASSPHRGDYNEQFF. The CDR3 region has the DNA TGTGCCAGTAGTCCCCACAGGGGCGACTACAATGAGCAGTTCTTC.

This clone is a singleton in its sample. V is TRBV18 and J is TRBJ1-2; D gene uncertain. The ends were cut back, 1 base at V and 2 bases at J, with 11 bases in the middle. The CDR3 sequence is 15 residues long. CDR1 and CDR2 (germline): KGHSH, LQKENI. The CDR3: CASSPQTETNYGYTF. The CDR3 DNA sequence: TGTGCCAGCTCACCACAAACAGAAACGAACTATGGCTACACCTTC.

The chain employs TRBV29-1 and TRBJ2-7; 7 bases align to TRBD2. Germline loops: CDR1 SQVTM, CDR2 ANQGSEA. The CDR3 runs to 10 residues. The ends lost 5 bases at V and 10 bases at J; junction bases unmatched: 5. CDR3 nucleotides: TGCAGCGTTCTAGGGAGGGATCAGTACTTC. This encodes CSVLGRDQYF.

V is TRBV29-1 and J is TRBJ2-3, with D perhaps TRBD1 (6 bases). CDR3 length: 14 amino acids. CDR1 and CDR2 from the germline V gene are SQVTM and ANQGSEA. V lost 7 bases and J lost 1, with 15 bases in between. The CDR3 is CSAAETGGTDTQYF. Here the CDR3 DNA reads TGCAGCGCCGCCGAGACAGGAGGCACAGATACGCAGTATTTT.

This clone was seen more than once but under ten times. The CDR3 DNA is TGTGCCAGCAGCCAAGATACGCAGGCGATTTCACCCCTCCACTTT. This translates into CASSQDTQAISPLHF. The V and J genes are TRBV4-2 and TRBJ1-6, with D unresolved. Trimming took 0 bases from V and 9 from J, leaving 12 bases between them. The germline V gene has CDR1 LGHNA and CDR2 YNFKEQ. This CDR3 has 15 amino acids.

The CDR3 protein is CASSLETGKLFF. CDR3 nucleotide sequence: TGTGCCAGCAGCTTAGAGACGGGAAAACTGTTTTTT. The chain couples TRBV7-9 to TRBJ1-4; D is undetermined. V lost 1 base, J lost 10 bases, and 7 bases lay in between. Looked up from germline, CDR1 is SEHNR and CDR2 is FQNEAQ (reference sequence). This CDR3 region has 12 residues.

This chain connects TRBV19 to TRBJ2-5, with 9 bases that match TRBD2. V lost 5 bases and J lost 3; bases outside the gene matches: 7. The CDR3 runs 15 residues. CDR1 and CDR2 from the germline V gene are LNHDA and SQIVND (reference sequence). The CDR3 DNA reads as TGTGCCAGTAGTCCCGCCCTAGCGGGGAAAGAGACCCAGTACTTC. It translates to CASSPALAGKETQYF.

The rearrangement links TRBV6-1 to TRBJ1-2; TRBD1 matches at 7 bases. CDR1 and CDR2 (germline): MNHNS, SASEGT. V lost 4 bases and J lost 0; bases outside the gene matches: 11. The CDR3 consists of 17 residues. CDR3 nucleotides: TGTGCCAGCAGTGGCCAAAGACAGGGACCAACTAACTATGGCTACACCTTC. Translation gives CASSGQRQGPTNYGYTF.

CDR3 loop: CASSLVSYEQFF. The CDR3 nucleotides read TGTGCCAGCAGCTTAGTGTCTTATGAGCAGTTCTTC. V is TRBV11-2 and J is TRBJ2-1; D is ambiguous. This CDR3 region has 12 residues. Germline assignment: CDR1 SGHAT and CDR2 FQNNGV. The V gene lost 1 base and the J gene lost 8 bases, with 6 bases spanning the gap.

The J gene is TRBJ1-1, the V gene TRBV19; weak D call: TRBD1 (6 bases). The CDR3 is made up of 15 amino acids. V gave up 7 bases and J gave up 0 bases, with 15 bases separating them. The germline V gene has CDR1 LNHDA and CDR2 SQIVND (reference sequence). Here the CDR3 reads CASTVTGQLNTEAFF. CDR3 bases: TGTGCCAGTACCGTTACGGGACAACTGAACACTGAAGCTTTCTTT.